A single TCR beta chain is shown here with its context. The data stem from a study of blood T cell repertoires in COVID-19. Turning to the study itself: PBMCs, B-cell-depleted T cells, or T cells provided the cDNA or gDNA that made up the material.

TCRdb's table, derived via immunoSEQ multiplex PCR, lists solely in-frame clones and lacks some. The data contain fewer than 85,000 clones, about 86% of them seen just once; the ten biggest clones take up 15% to 20%. V was clipped by 6 bases and J by 0 bases, with 14 bases between them. Germline V gene lookup returns CDR1 MNHEY and CDR2 SVGAGI. The CDR3 extends over 15 amino acids. The sequencing sample was made of peripheral blood. The sequence was obtained from a woman aged 55-69 years with acute or convalescent COVID-19. This chain connects TRBV6-5 to TRBJ1-2; D possibly corresponds to TRBD1 (6 bases). The DNA for the CDR3 is TGTGCCAGCAGACGTAACAGGGATTCTAACTATGGCTACACCTTC. This gives the protein CASRRNRDSNYGYTF.